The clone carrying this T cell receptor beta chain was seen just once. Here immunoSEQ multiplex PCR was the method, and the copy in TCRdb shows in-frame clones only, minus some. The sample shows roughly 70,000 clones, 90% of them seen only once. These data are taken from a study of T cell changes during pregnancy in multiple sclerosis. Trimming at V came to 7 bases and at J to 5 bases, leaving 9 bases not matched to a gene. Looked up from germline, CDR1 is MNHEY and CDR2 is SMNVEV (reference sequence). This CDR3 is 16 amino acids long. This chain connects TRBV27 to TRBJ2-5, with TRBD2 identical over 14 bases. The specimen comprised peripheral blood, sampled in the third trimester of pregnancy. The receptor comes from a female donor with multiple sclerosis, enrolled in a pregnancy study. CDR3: CASTPGTSGGWETQYF. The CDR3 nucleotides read TGTGCCAGCACCCCTGGGACTAGCGGGGGCTGGGAGACCCAGTACTTC.